This T cell receptor beta chain emerged from a study of Ad26.COV2.S vaccination and SARS-CoV-2 variants. Study background: Intramuscular Ad26.COV2.S at 5x10^10 or 1x10^11 viral particles. Whole-study findings and limits: Substantial post-vaccination breadth of spike-specific CD8+ and CD4+ T cell responses was reported.

A word on this clone: Its target is not known.

V was clipped by 2 bases and J by 4 bases, with 23 bases between them. Germline lookup yields CDR1 SGHTA and CDR2 FQGNSA. CDR3 length: 18 amino acids. As for treatment: about 20 received Ad26.COV2.S at low or high dose, single or two shots; roughly five received placebo; per-sample allocation not given. Sampling was performed 63 days after the first vaccine or placebo injection. Generated by immunoSEQ multiplex PCR, the TCRdb table keeps only in-frame clones and is missing some. The table has some 290,000 clones, about 86% seen once. The specimen was peripheral blood, collected in a trial of Ad26.COV2.S vaccine versus placebo. This sequence originates from a person aged 18 to 59 who received the Ad26.COV2.S COVID-19 vaccine or a placebo. The chain carries TRBV7-2 and TRBJ1-2, with a tentative D call TRBD1 (5 bases). CDR3 loop: CASSLFGNVARGTYGYTF. Here the CDR3 DNA reads TGTGCCAGCAGCTTATTCGGCAATGTAGCGAGGGGAACCTATGGCTACACCTTC. Based on the CDR3 plus reference TRBV7-2 and TRBJ1-2, the full variable domain is GAGVSQSPSNKVTEKGKDVELRCDPISGHTALYWYRQSLGQGLEFLIYFQGNSAPDKSGLPSDRFSAERTGGSVSTLTIQRTQQEDSAVYLCASSLFGNVARGTYGYTFGSGTRLTVV.